This T cell receptor beta chain appears in the sequencing data of a study of graft-versus-host responses after intestinal transplantation. Study conclusions and caveats: Early post-transplant declines in HvG were associated with peak levels of circulating GvH clones.

A word on this clone: Its antigen is undetermined.

The CDR3 sequence is 13 residues long. Trimming took off 4 bases at V and 3 bases at J, with 9 bases between the two ends. The germline CDR1 and CDR2 sequences are SEHNR and FQNEAQ (reference sequence). Here immunoSEQ multiplex PCR was the method, and the copy in TCRdb shows in-frame clones only, minus some. The table lists under 90,000 clones, 85% to 95% of them singletons. This chain joins TRBV7-9 and TRBJ1-1, with a tentative D call TRBD1 (5 bases). The material sequenced was unstimulated CD4+ T cells sorted from spleen or lymph node cells, taken before transplant. The sequence was obtained from a human donor who was the organ donor for an intestinal transplant. The CDR3 nucleotides are TGTGCCAGCAGCTCAGGGAGGGACACTGAAGCTTTCTTT. Protein product: CASSSGRDTEAFF.